This T cell receptor (beta chain) was captured by sequencing in a study of blood T cell repertoires in COVID-19. In the study overall: PBMCs, B-cell-depleted T cells, or T cells were the source of the cDNA or gDNA that made up the material.

Authors' methods: The assay estimated nucleated cells by amplifying reference gene primers. Measured with immunoSEQ multiplex PCR; TCRdb has only the in-frame clones, and not every one. V and J calls plus clone size are reproduced from that table; the DNA served to infer D and trimming. The repertoire has 250,000 to 350,000 clones, 86% of them found once; the top ten carry about 3%. The germline CDR1 and CDR2 sequences are MNHEY and SMNVEV (reference sequence). The V end lost 6 bases, the J end lost 4 bases, and 12 bases lay between the germline ends. The CDR3 consists of 13 residues. The V gene is TRBV27, the J gene TRBJ1-1; D not certain. Material for sequencing was peripheral blood. The source of this sequence is a woman aged 25 to 45 with active or convalescent COVID-19. In nucleotides, the CDR3 is TGTGCCAGCAGCCCCGGGAGAGTCACTGAAGCTTTCTTT. It specifies CASSPGRVTEAFF.